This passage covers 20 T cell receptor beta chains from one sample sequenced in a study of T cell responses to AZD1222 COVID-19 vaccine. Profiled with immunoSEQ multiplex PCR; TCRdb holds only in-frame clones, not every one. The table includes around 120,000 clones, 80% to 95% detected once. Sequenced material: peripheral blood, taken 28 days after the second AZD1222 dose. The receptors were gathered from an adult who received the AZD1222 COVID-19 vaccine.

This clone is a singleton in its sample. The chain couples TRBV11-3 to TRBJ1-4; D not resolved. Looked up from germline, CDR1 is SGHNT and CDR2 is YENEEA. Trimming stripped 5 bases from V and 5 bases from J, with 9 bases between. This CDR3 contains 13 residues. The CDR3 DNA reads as TGTGCCAGCAGCCGAGGTCCAAATGAAAAACTGTTTTTT. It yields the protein CASSRGPNEKLFF.

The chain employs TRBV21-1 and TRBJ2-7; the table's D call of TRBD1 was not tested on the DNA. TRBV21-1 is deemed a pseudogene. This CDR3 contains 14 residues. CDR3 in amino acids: CASNRDQRSYEQYF. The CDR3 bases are TGTGCCAGCAACAGGGATCAAAGAAGCTACGAGCAGTACTTC.

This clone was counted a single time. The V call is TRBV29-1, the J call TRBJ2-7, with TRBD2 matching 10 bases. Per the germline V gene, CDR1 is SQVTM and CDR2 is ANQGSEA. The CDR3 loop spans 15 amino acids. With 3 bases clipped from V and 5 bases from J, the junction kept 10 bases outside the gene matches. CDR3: CSVEGSGRNGHEQYF. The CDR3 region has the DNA TGCAGCGTTGAGGGTAGCGGGAGGAACGGGCACGAGCAGTACTTC.

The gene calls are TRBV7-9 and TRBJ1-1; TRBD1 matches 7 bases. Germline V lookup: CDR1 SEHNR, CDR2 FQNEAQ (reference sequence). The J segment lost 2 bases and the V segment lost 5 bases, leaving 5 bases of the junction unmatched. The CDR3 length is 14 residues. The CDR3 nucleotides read TGTGCCAGCAGCACCCAGGGGGGAAACACTGAAGCTTTCTTT. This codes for CASSTQGGNTEAFF. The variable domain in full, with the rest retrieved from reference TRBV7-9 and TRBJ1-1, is DTGVSQNPRHKITKRGQNVTFRCDPISEHNRLYWYRQTLGQGPEFLTYFQNEAQLEKSRLLSDRFSAERPKGSFSTLEIQRTEQGDSAMYLCASSTQGGNTEAFFGQGTRLTVV.

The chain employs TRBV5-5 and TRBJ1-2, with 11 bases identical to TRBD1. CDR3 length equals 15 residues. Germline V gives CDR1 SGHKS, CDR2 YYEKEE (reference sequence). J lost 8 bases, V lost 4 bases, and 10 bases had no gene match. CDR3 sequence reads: CASSLSDRGLGGYTF. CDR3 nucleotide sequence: TGTGCCAGCAGCCTGTCGGACAGGGGGCTAGGAGGCTACACCTTC.

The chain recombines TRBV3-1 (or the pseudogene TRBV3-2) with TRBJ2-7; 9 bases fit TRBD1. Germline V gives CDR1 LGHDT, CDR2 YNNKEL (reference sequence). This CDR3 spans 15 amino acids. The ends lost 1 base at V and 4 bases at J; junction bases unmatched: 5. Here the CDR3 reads CASSQGTGAKYEQYF. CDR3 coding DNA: TGTGCCAGCAGCCAAGGGACAGGGGCAAAATACGAGCAGTACTTC.

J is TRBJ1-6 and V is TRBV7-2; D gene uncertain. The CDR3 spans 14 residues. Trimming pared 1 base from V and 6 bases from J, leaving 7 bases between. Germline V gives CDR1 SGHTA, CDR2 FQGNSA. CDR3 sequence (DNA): TGTGCCAGCAGCTTAGTGGAGGGTAATTCACCCCTCCACTTT. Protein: CASSLVEGNSPLHF. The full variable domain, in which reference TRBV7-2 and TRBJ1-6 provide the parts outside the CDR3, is GAGVSQSPSNKVTEKGKDVELRCDPISGHTALYWYRQSLGQGLEFLIYFQGNSAPDKSGLPSDRFSAERTGGSVSTLTIQRTQQEDSAVYLCASSLVEGNSPLHFGNGTRLTVT.

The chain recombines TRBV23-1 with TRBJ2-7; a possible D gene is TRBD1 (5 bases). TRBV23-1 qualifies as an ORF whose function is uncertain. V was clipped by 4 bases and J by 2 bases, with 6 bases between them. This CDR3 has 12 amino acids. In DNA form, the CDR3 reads TGCGCCAGCAGTCCACAGGCCTACGAGCAGTACTTC. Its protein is CASSPQAYEQYF.

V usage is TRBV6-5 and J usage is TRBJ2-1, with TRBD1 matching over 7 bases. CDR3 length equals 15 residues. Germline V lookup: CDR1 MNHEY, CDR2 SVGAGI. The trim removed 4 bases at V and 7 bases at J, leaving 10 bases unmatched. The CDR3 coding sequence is TGTGCCAGCAGTTCAGGACAGGAAACCCTAAATGAGCAGTTCTTC. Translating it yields CASSSGQETLNEQFF.

CDR3 sequence: CASSLGPSGIPRDYEQYF. CDR3 DNA: TGTGCCAGCAGCTTAGGCCCCTCCGGCATACCGAGGGACTACGAGCAGTACTTC. V and J are TRBV7-9 and TRBJ2-7, with a possible D match to TRBD2 (5 bases). Looked up from germline, CDR1 is SEHNR and CDR2 is FQNEAQ (reference sequence). The CDR3 extends over 18 amino acids. The V end lost 1 base, the J end lost 3 bases, and 22 bases lay between the germline ends.

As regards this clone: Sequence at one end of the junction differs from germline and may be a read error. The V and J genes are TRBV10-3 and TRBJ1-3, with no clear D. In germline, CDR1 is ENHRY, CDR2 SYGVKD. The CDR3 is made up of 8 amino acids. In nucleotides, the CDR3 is TGTGCCATCAGGCTACATGATTTT. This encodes CAIRLHDF.

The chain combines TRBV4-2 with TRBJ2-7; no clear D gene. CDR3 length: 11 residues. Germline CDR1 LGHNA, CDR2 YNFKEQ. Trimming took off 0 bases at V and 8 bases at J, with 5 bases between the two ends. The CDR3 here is CASSQDTQQYF. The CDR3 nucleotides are TGTGCCAGCAGCCAAGACACACAGCAGTACTTC.

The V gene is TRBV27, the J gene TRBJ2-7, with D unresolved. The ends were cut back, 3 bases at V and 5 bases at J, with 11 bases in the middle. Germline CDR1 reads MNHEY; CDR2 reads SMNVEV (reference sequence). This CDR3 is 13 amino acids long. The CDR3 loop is CASSFRTPDEQYF. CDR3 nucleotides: TGTGCCAGCAGTTTCCGGACCCCAGACGAGCAGTACTTC.

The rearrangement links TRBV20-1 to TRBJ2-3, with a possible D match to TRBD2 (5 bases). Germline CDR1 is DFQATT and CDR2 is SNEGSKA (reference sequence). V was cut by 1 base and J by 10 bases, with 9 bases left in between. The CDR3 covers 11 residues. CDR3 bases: TGCAGTGCTAGAGGATCGAGGGCGCAGTATTTT. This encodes CSARGSRAQYF.

CDR3 in DNA: TGCGCCAGCAGCTTAGAACAGGGGGGCGAAAAACTGTTTTTT. It encodes CASSLEQGGEKLFF. The chain is built from TRBV5-1 and TRBJ1-4; 8 bases line up with TRBD1. Germline V gives CDR1 SGHRS, CDR2 YFSETQ. CDR3 length equals 14 residues. The trim removed 2 bases at V and 8 bases at J, leaving 5 bases unmatched.

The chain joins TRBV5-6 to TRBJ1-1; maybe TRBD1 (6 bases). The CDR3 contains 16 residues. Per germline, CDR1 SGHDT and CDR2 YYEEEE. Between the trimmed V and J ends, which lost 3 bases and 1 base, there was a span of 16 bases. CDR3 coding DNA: TGTGCCAGCAGCTGGGGGGCGGGACGGCCGAACACTGAAGCTTTCTTT. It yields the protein CASSWGAGRPNTEAFF.

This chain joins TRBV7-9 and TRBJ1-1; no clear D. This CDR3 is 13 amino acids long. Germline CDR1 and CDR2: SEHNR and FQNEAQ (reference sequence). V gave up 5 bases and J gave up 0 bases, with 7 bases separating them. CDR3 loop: CASSVMLNTEAFF. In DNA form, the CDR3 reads TGTGCCAGCAGCGTAATGCTGAACACTGAAGCTTTCTTT. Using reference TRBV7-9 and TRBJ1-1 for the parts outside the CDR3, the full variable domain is DTGVSQNPRHKITKRGQNVTFRCDPISEHNRLYWYRQTLGQGPEFLTYFQNEAQLEKSRLLSDRFSAERPKGSFSTLEIQRTEQGDSAMYLCASSVMLNTEAFFGQGTRLTVV.

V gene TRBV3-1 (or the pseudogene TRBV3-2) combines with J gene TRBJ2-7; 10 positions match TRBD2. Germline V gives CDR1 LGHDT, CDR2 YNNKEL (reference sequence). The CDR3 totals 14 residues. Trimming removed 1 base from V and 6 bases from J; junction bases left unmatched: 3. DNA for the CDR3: TGTGCCAGCAGCCAAGGTTGGACTAGCGGCGAGCAGTACTTC. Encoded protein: CASSQGWTSGEQYF.

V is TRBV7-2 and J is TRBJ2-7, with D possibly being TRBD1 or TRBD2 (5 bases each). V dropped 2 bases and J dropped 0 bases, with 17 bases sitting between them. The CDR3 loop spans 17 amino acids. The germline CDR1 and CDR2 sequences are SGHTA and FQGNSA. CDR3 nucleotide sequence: TGTGCCAGCAGCTTATCCCCCGGCCGGGACCCCTCCTACGAGCAGTACTTC. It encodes CASSLSPGRDPSYEQYF.

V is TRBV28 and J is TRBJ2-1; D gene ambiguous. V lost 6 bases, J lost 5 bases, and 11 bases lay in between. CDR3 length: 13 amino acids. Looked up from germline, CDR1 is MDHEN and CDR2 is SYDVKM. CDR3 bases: TGTGCCAGCAGGGGCTGGCGGAACAATGAGCAGTTCTTC. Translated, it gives CASRGWRNNEQFF.